Included here is one TCR beta chain sequence, with context. No antigen is known for it. 60 Vbeta and 13 Jbeta primers were used in PCR. Profiled with immunoSEQ multiplex PCR; TCRdb holds only in-frame clones, not every one. The sample lists approximately 180,000 clones, 55% to 75% seen once, with roughly 2.5% in the top ten. This sample is part of a study of cytomegalovirus exposure and HLA in healthy donors. Study-level results: Within an earlier analysis, most TCR beta V segments proved productive either about 87% or about 30% of the time. Later, an analysis showed that TCR beta chains associated with HLA were more clonally expanded than others that were equally common. Analysis was carried out at a later point, and it linked a missense DCLRE1C variant to TCR beta V- and J-gene trimming.

Donors counted as nominally healthy when sampled, yet unrecorded immune exposures were likely. Sequenced material: PBMCs. The clonotype was recovered from a human donor in good health.

The CDR3: CASSARVPRTGELFF. In DNA, the CDR3 is TGTGCCAGCAGCGCCCGGGTCCCAAGGACCGGGGAGCTGTTTTTT. This chain joins TRBV7-8 and TRBJ2-2; D remains ambiguous. Germline lookup yields CDR1 SGHVS and CDR2 FQNEAQ. The CDR3 runs to 15 residues. V lost 5 bases and J lost 5, with 15 bases in between.